The 9 T cell receptor beta chains below were found in one sample sequenced in a study of blood T cell repertoires in COVID-19. Using immunoSEQ multiplex PCR, the repertoire was profiled, and TCRdb retains in-frame clones only, with some absent. This sample has roughly 200,000 clones, with about four fifths found just once. Material for sequencing was peripheral blood. The source is a man between 60 and 75 years old with acute or convalescent COVID-19.

The rearrangement uses TRBV3-1 (or the pseudogene TRBV3-2) and TRBJ2-1; weak D call: TRBD2 (6 bases). Per germline, CDR1 LGHDT and CDR2 YNNKEL (reference sequence). The length of the CDR3 is 15 residues. Trimming removed 4 bases at V and 2 bases at J, with 12 bases between. The CDR3 DNA follows: TGTGCCAGCAGCCCCCCCGGGGGAACCTACAATGAGCAGTTCTTC. Its translation is CASSPPGGTYNEQFF.

The J gene is TRBJ2-3, the V gene TRBV21-1; the table's D call TRBD2 went unverified against the DNA. TRBV21-1 is reported as a pseudogene. This CDR3 has 16 residues. CDR3 DNA sequence: TGTGCCAGCAGCAAAGCGCTTTCCGGGAAGTTGGATACGCAGTATTTT. It is translated as CASSKALSGKLDTQYF.

V usage is TRBV6-2 or TRBV6-3 and J usage is TRBJ2-7, with a possible D match to TRBD1 (6 bases). Trimming removed 4 bases at V and 3 bases at J, with 10 bases between. CDR3 size: 13 residues. Germline-derived CDR1 and CDR2 are MNHEY and SVGEGT. The CDR3 loop reads CASSLTGHYEQYF. The DNA of the CDR3 is TGTGCCAGCAGTTTAACGGGACACTACGAGCAGTACTTC.

The chain combines TRBV24-1 with TRBJ2-1; 9 nucleotides align to TRBD2. The J segment lost 7 bases and the V segment lost 3 bases, leaving 15 bases of the junction unmatched. The CDR3 extends over 18 amino acids. The V gene's germline CDR1 is KGHDR and CDR2 SFDVKD. CDR3 in DNA: TGTGCCACCAGTGATCCGCGGCCGGCGGGAGGGATTTATAATGAGCAGTTCTTC. Amino acids: CATSDPRPAGGIYNEQFF.

The rearrangement links TRBV13 to TRBJ1-1; TRBD1 aligns across 9 bases. CDR1 is PRHDT and CDR2 is FYEKMQ in the germline V gene (reference sequence). CDR3 length: 15 amino acids. Losses at the gene ends were 3 bases for V and 1 base for J; bases not matched to a gene: 3. This CDR3 reads CASSLTGGSNTEAFF. In nucleotides, the CDR3 is TGTGCCAGCAGCTTGACAGGGGGGTCGAACACTGAAGCTTTCTTT.

The gene calls are TRBV4-2 and TRBJ1-2; the match to TRBD1 covers 8 bases. V gave up 4 bases and J gave up 5 bases; unmatched junction bases: 6. CDR1 is LGHNA and CDR2 is YNFKEQ in the germline V gene. There are 14 residues in the CDR3. In nucleotides, the CDR3 is TGTGCCAGCAGCCTGACAGGGGCGGGATATGGCTACACCTTC. This codes for CASSLTGAGYGYTF.

The chain is built from TRBV4-1 and TRBJ1-5; tentatively, D is TRBD1 (5 bases). Germline lookup yields CDR1 MGHRA and CDR2 YSYEKL. The CDR3 consists of 15 residues. V lost 4 bases and J lost 0, with 10 bases in between. The CDR3: CASSLGVDSNQPQHF. CDR3 nucleotide sequence: TGCGCCAGCAGCCTAGGGGTCGATAGCAATCAGCCCCAGCATTTT.

The chain's CDR3 is CAWSYGSGRGTDTQYF. The CDR3 region has the DNA TGTGCCTGGAGTTATGGTAGCGGGAGGGGCACAGATACGCAGTATTTT. This sequence joins TRBV30 and TRBJ2-3, with TRBD2 identical over 11 bases. The CDR3 consists of 16 residues. Germline V CDR1 and CDR2: GTSNPN, SVGIG (reference sequence). With 2 bases clipped from V and 1 base from J, the junction kept 5 bases outside the gene matches.

The CDR3 here is CASSPRTGEEQFF. CDR3 sequence (DNA): TGTGCCAGCTCACCCCGGACTGGGGAGGAGCAGTTCTTC. The V call is TRBV18, the J call TRBJ2-1; possibly TRBD2 for D (5 bases). Trimming took 3 bases from V and 10 from J, leaving 13 bases between them. Germline CDR1 is KGHSH and CDR2 is LQKENI. CDR3 length: 13 amino acids.